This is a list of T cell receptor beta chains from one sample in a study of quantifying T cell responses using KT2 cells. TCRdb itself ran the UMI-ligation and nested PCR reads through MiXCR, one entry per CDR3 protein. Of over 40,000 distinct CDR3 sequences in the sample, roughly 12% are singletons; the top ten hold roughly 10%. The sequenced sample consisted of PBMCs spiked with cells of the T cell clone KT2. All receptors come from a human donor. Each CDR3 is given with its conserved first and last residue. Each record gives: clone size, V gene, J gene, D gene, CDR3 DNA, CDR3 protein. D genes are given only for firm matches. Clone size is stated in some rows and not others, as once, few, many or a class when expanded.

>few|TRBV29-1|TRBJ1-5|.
TGCAGCGTTGATAGCAATCAGCCCCAGCATTTT
CSVDSNQPQHF
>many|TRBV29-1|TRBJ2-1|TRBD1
TGCAGCGCGCGGACAGGGGGGGATGAGCAGTTCTTC
CSARTGGDEQFF
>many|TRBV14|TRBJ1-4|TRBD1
TGTGCCAGCAGCTACCACAGGGGGCTTGGTGAAAAACTGTTTTTT
CASSYHRGLGEKLFF
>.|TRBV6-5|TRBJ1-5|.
TGTGCCAGCAGTTACTTGGGGGGTCAGCCCCAGCATTTT
CASSYLGGQPQHF
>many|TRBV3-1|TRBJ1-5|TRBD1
TGTGCCAGCAGCCAAGCTGGTCTGTCAGGGGGGTCTCAGCCCCAGCATTTT
CASSQAGLSGGSQPQHF
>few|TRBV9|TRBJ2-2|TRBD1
TGTGCCAGCAGGGGGACAGGGGCCGGGGAGCTGTTTTTT
CASRGTGAGELFF
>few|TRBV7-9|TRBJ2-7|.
TGTGCCAGCAGCTTAGATACAGCCTACGAGCAGTACTTC
CASSLDTAYEQYF
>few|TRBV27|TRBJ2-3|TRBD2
TGTGCCAGCAGTTTGGAGGGGACGAGGCGGGGGGGGCGGTTAGATACGCAGTATTTT
CASSLEGTRRGGRLDTQYF
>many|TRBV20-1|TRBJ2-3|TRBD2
TGCAGTGCCCATAGGACTAGCGGGGGGGCCGGGACAGATACGCAGTATTTT
CSAHRTSGGAGTDTQYF
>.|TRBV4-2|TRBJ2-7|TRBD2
TGTGCCAGCAGCCAAGATAAGGGGCTAGCGGGGGGTCCCTACGAGCAGTACTTC
CASSQDKGLAGGPYEQYF